The 19 T cell receptor beta chains reported below all come from one sample, sequenced in a study of molecular identifiers for immune sequencing clone quantification. One entry per CDR3 protein results from TCRdb running MiXCR on the PCR reads. Among under 350,000 distinct CDR3 sequences listed, 24% were seen once. Specimen: naive CD8+ T cells from blood, with Jurkat cell RNA spiked in. Subset indicated: FACS-sorted CD8+CD4-CCR7+CD45RA+ naive T cells. These TCRs come from a human donor in good health. Some libraries in this study had Jurkat cell RNA spiked in.

There are many counts of this clonotype. The chain couples TRBV4-1 to TRBJ1-5, with 7 bases that match TRBD1. The CDR3 contains 15 residues. CDR1 is MGHRA and CDR2 is YSYEKL in the germline V gene. V shed 2 bases, J shed 10 bases, and the junction held 11 bases outside the gene matches. CDR3 in DNA: TGCGCCAGCAGCCAAAAAACGGACAGGCGGAATCCCCAGCATTTT. It translates to CASSQKTDRRNPQHF.

On this clonotype itself: The junction does not match germline at one end; this may be a read error. The chain employs TRBV7-9 and TRBJ1-1, with unresolved D. CDR3 length: 11 amino acids. Germline lookup yields CDR1 SEHNR and CDR2 FQNEAQ (reference sequence). The CDR3 DNA is TGTGCCAGCGGCTTAGGGCCTGAAGCTTTCTTT. Translating gives CASGLGPEAFF.

The chain employs TRBV20-1 and TRBJ2-5; 7 positions match TRBD1. The CDR3 is 14 residues long. The ends lost 3 bases at V and 2 bases at J; junction bases unmatched: 6. Germline V lookup: CDR1 DFQATT, CDR2 SNEGSKA (reference sequence). The CDR3 sequence: CSASWTGQQETQYF. CDR3 nucleotides: TGCAGTGCTAGCTGGACAGGACAGCAAGAGACCCAGTACTTC.

This clonotype was detected ten times or more. The genes are TRBV7-8 and TRBJ1-1; TRBD1 might be the D (6 bases). Trimming stripped 5 bases from V and 3 bases from J, with 13 bases between. Germline V CDR1 and CDR2: SGHVS, FQNEAQ. There are 14 residues in the CDR3. CDR3 DNA sequence: TGTGCCAGCAGCCTGGGGGGCCTGGACACTGAAGCTTTCTTT. This sequence encodes CASSLGGLDTEAFF.

Turning to this clonotype: This may stem from a read error, because a much larger clone lies one nucleotide away. The rearrangement links TRBV2 to TRBJ2-7, with D hard to call. There are 12 residues in the CDR3. CDR1 is SNHLY and CDR2 is FYNNEI in the germline V gene. V was pared by 7 bases and J by 2 bases, with 9 bases between. DNA for the CDR3: TGTGCCAGCATACAGTTCACCTACGAGCAGTACTTC. This sequence encodes CASIQFTYEQYF.

This clonotype was counted at least ten times. V and J are TRBV12-3 or TRBV12-4 and TRBJ2-4; a weak D match, TRBD2 (6 bases). V lost 1 base, J lost 0 bases, and 34 bases lay in between. This CDR3 is 24 amino acids long. CDR3 protein: CASSLGGEWGRGQLSFLAKNIQYF. The CDR3 bases are TGTGCCAGCAGTTTAGGGGGGGAATGGGGAAGGGGCCAACTCTCTTTTTTAGCCAAAAACATTCAGTACTTC.

The rearrangement uses TRBV9 and TRBJ2-2, with D possibly called TRBD1 or TRBD2 (5 bases each). Germline V gene lookup returns CDR1 SGDLS and CDR2 YYNGEE. The CDR3 sequence is 17 residues long. Trimming removed 3 bases at V and 4 bases at J, with 19 bases between. DNA of the CDR3: TGTGCCAGCAGCGCCCCATCCGGGACGACGGGCACCGGGGAGCTGTTTTTT. It encodes CASSAPSGTTGTGELFF.

This clonotype has more than one count but fewer than ten. The J gene is TRBJ2-5, the V gene TRBV7-9; D perhaps matches TRBD2 (6 bases). Between the trimmed V and J ends, which lost 0 bases and 4 bases, there was a span of 6 bases. The CDR3 covers 13 residues. Looked up from germline, CDR1 is SEHNR and CDR2 is FQNEAQ (reference sequence). CDR3 loop: CASSLAGGETQYF. CDR3 coding DNA: TGTGCCAGCAGCTTAGCGGGAGGAGAGACCCAGTACTTC.

Comments on this clonotype: A single base separates this from a much larger clone, so it may be a read error. This likely comes from a read error, as the CDR3 has no conserved phenylalanine or tryptophan at its end. The chain links TRBV2 to TRBJ1-1; 7 bases align to TRBD1. CDR3 length equals 13 residues. After removal of 9 bases from V and 0 bases from J, the junction contained 4 bases not matched to a gene. CDR1 is SNHLY, CDR2 FYNNEI, per germline. CDR3 amino acids: CARDREVNTEAFS. CDR3 DNA sequence: TGTGCCAGAGACAGGGAAGTGAACACTGAAGCTTTCTCT.

To note about this clonotype: This sequence may be a read error, since a much larger clone differs from it by one base. V gene TRBV14 combines with J gene TRBJ1-2; D remains unclear. The V gene lost 4 bases and the J gene lost 0 bases, with 12 bases spanning the gap. Germline V gene data show CDR1 as SGHDN and CDR2 as FVKESK. The CDR3 totals 15 residues. CDR3: CASSRYYTANYGYTF. CDR3 sequence (DNA): TGTGCCAGCAGCCGATACTACACCGCTAACTATGGCTACACCTTC.

This clonotype was recorded a few times. The chain is built from TRBV7-2 and TRBJ2-7, with 12 bases identical to TRBD2. The germline gives CDR1 SGHTA, CDR2 FQGNSA. The CDR3 spans 19 residues. Trimming took 4 bases from V and 3 from J; bases not matched to a gene: 16. CDR3 DNA: TGTGCCAGCAGCTCAGCCGGACTAGCGGGGTCTGAGGTCGGCTACGAGCAGTACTTC. This codes for CASSSAGLAGSEVGYEQYF.

This clonotype was recorded many times. The rearrangement joins TRBV7-6 to TRBJ2-5, with 13 bases that match TRBD2. V was clipped by 1 base and J by 4 bases; unmatched bases: 9. The CDR3 totals 18 residues. CDR1 is SGHVS and CDR2 is FNYEAQ in the germline V gene. The CDR3 is CASSLDGTSGKVAETQYF. DNA of the CDR3: TGTGCCAGCAGCTTAGATGGGACTAGCGGGAAGGTTGCAGAGACCCAGTACTTC.

The sample holds many counts of this clonotype. The chain has TRBV4-3 and TRBJ2-7; D unclear. Trimming took 0 bases from V and 3 from J, leaving 9 bases between them. CDR3 length equals 14 residues. Germline loops: CDR1 LGHNA, CDR2 YSLEER. DNA of the CDR3: TGCGCCAGCAGCCAAGAACGACGGTACTACGAGCAGTACTTC. Amino acid sequence: CASSQERRYYEQYF.

At least ten counts were recorded for this clonotype. The J gene is TRBJ2-3, the V gene TRBV11-2; D gene unclear. The ends were cut back, 1 base at V and 0 bases at J, with 8 bases in the middle. The CDR3 extends over 15 amino acids. CDR1 and CDR2 from the germline V gene are SGHAT and FQNNGV. The DNA of the CDR3 is TGTGCCAGCAGCTTAGGTTACGGGAGCACAGATACGCAGTATTTT. Its protein is CASSLGYGSTDTQYF.

Note on this clonotype: A much larger clone differs from this one at a single base, so this may be a read error. This chain links TRBV7-6 with TRBJ2-7; 8 bases align to TRBD2. CDR3 length equals 16 residues. Germline CDR1 SGHVS, CDR2 FNYEAQ. In nucleotides, the CDR3 is TGTGCCAGCAGCCCAAAGACTAGCGATGAACCCTACGAGAAGTACTTC. Its protein is CASSPKTSDEPYEKYF.

This clonotype has ten or more counts. The J gene is TRBJ2-7, the V gene TRBV29-1, with a weak D call TRBD1 (7 bases). Germline-derived CDR1 and CDR2 are SQVTM and ANQGSEA. The CDR3 covers 12 residues. Trimming left V 3 bases short and J 5 bases short, with 11 bases between. Here the CDR3 DNA reads TGCAGCGTTGACGCAGGGGGGAACGAGCAGTACTTC. It codes for CSVDAGGNEQYF.

There are many counts of this clonotype. This chain connects TRBV20-1 to TRBJ1-4, with a tentative D call TRBD1 (6 bases). This CDR3 is 15 amino acids long. Per the germline V gene, CDR1 is DFQATT and CDR2 is SNEGSKA (reference sequence). Trimming removed 0 bases at V and 12 bases at J, with 20 bases between. DNA for the CDR3: TGCAGTGCTAGAGATGGTACAGGGCCGCCTGCGGAACTGTTTTTT. Its protein is CSARDGTGPPAELFF.

Points on this clonotype: At one end the junction does not follow the germline gene, possibly because of a read error. The V and J genes are TRBV4-3 and TRBJ1-2; 7 positions agree with TRBD1. Germline assignment: CDR1 LGHNA and CDR2 YSLEER. This CDR3 has 15 amino acids. This CDR3 reads CASSPSIKGDSGCTF. The DNA of the CDR3 is TGCGCCAGCAGCCCATCCATCAAGGGGGACAGCGGCTGCACCTTC.

The gene calls are TRBV19 and TRBJ2-7; no reliable D call. The V and J ends lost 5 bases and 3 bases respectively, with 11 bases between them. There are 13 residues in the CDR3. CDR1 is LNHDA and CDR2 is SQIVND in the germline V gene (reference sequence). CDR3: CASSPIGFYEQYF. The DNA of the CDR3 is TGTGCCAGTAGTCCGATCGGGTTCTACGAGCAGTACTTC.